The 15 T cell receptor beta chains below were found in one sample sequenced in a study of cytomegalovirus exposure and HLA in healthy donors. PCR used 60 Vbeta primers and 13 Jbeta primers. Using immunoSEQ multiplex PCR, the repertoire was profiled, and TCRdb retains in-frame clones only, with some absent. The sample holds approximately 220,000 clones, about 74% seen once. The material sequenced was PBMCs. The receptor source for this set is a woman under 40 in good health and CMV-seronegative.

V gene TRBV11-3 combines with J gene TRBJ2-1; D is unclear. This CDR3 is 16 amino acids long. The germline gives CDR1 SGHNT, CDR2 YENEEA. Trimming stripped 1 base from V and 8 bases from J, with 18 bases between. The CDR3 sequence is CASSLATVPGVDEQFF. As DNA, the CDR3 is TGTGCCAGCAGCTTAGCTACAGTCCCCGGTGTCGATGAGCAGTTCTTC.

In this sample, this clone turned up once. This CDR3 is CASSARTGGNSPLHF. CDR3 DNA sequence: TGTGCCAGCAGCGCACGGACAGGGGGCAATTCACCCCTCCACTTT. The chain recombines TRBV7-2 with TRBJ1-6; 11 bases align to TRBD1. The germline V gene has CDR1 SGHTA and CDR2 FQGNSA. The CDR3 sequence is 15 residues long. Trimming removed 5 bases from V and 7 bases from J; junction bases left unmatched: 4.

The chain has TRBV5-6 and TRBJ2-2; 8 bases agree with TRBD2. Looked up from germline, CDR1 is SGHDT and CDR2 is YYEEEE. This CDR3 has 15 residues. V lost 2 bases and J lost 6; bases outside the gene matches: 6. Here the CDR3 DNA reads TGTGCCAGCAGCTTTAGCGGGATATGGTCCGGGGAGCTGTTTTTT. Protein product: CASSFSGIWSGELFF. The whole variable domain, filled in from reference TRBV5-6 and TRBJ2-2, reads DAGVTQSPTHLIKTRGQQVTLRCSPKSGHDTVSWYQQALGQGPQFIFQYYEEEERQRGNFPDRFSGHQFPNYSSELNVNALLLGDSALYLCASSFSGIWSGELFFGEGSRLTVL.

This clone has just a few counts. V and J are TRBV19 and TRBJ1-4, with unresolved D. Germline loops: CDR1 LNHDA, CDR2 SQIVND (reference sequence). The CDR3 has 13 residues. Trimming took off 3 bases at V and 6 bases at J, with 8 bases between the two ends. CDR3 protein: CASSMRLHEKLFF. CDR3 bases: TGTGCCAGTAGTATGAGGTTGCATGAAAAACTGTTTTTT.

The gene calls are TRBV13 and TRBJ2-3; 10 positions agree with TRBD2. Germline V gene sequence: CDR1 PRHDT, CDR2 FYEKMQ (reference sequence). The CDR3 is 15 residues long. V lost 0 bases to trimming and J lost 6 bases; unmatched junction nucleotides: 3. The DNA for the CDR3 is TGTGCCAGCAGCTTAGGTCTAGCGGGAGCGGATACGCAGTATTTT. Residues: CASSLGLAGADTQYF.

The V gene is TRBV7-3, the J gene TRBJ1-1; D is possibly TRBD1 (5 bases). The germline V gene encodes CDR1 SGHTA and CDR2 FQGTGA. V lost 4 bases to trimming and J lost 6 bases, with 12 bases between them. The CDR3 has 13 residues. The CDR3 loop reads CASSSLGGSEAFF. The CDR3 region has the DNA TGTGCCAGCAGCTCGCTCGGGGGGTCTGAAGCTTTCTTT.

In this sample, this clone turned up a few times. CDR3 region: CASSPRGQVGEQYF. The CDR3 region has the DNA TGTGCCAGCAGCCCCCGCGGACAGGTCGGCGAGCAGTACTTC. The rearrangement joins TRBV7-2 to TRBJ2-7; 7 bases map to TRBD1. Germline CDR1 SGHTA, CDR2 FQGNSA. The CDR3 is made up of 14 amino acids. The trim removed 5 bases at V and 6 bases at J, leaving 10 bases unmatched.

The V call is TRBV10-1, the J call TRBJ2-2; the match to TRBD2 covers 7 bases. V dropped 3 bases and J dropped 4; count of bases not matched to a gene: 5. This CDR3 contains 15 residues. Looked up from germline, CDR1 is WNHNN and CDR2 is SYGVQD (reference sequence). CDR3 sequence: CASSDGLVGTGELFF. The CDR3 DNA is TGCGCCAGCAGTGACGGACTAGTCGGCACCGGGGAGCTGTTTTTT.

The chain is built from TRBV2 and TRBJ2-7, with D possibly being TRBD2 (5 bases). CDR1 and CDR2 from the germline V gene are SNHLY and FYNNEI. V was trimmed by 0 bases and J by 5 bases, leaving 20 bases between them. CDR3 length: 17 amino acids. In DNA, the CDR3 is TGTGCCAGCAGTGAAGCCCCCGTCTTGGGGAGTAGCGACGAGCAGTACTTC. It specifies CASSEAPVLGSSDEQYF.

The J gene is TRBJ2-1, the V gene TRBV5-1, with D possibly matching TRBD2 (7 bases). With 6 bases removed from V and 6 bases from J, the gap between germline ends came to 19 bases. The CDR3 contains 15 residues. Germline V lookup: CDR1 SGHRS, CDR2 YFSETQ. CDR3 in amino acids: CASNRGRGNGNEQFF. CDR3 DNA: TGCGCCAGCAACCGAGGGAGGGGGAACGGCAATGAGCAGTTCTTC. Complete variable domain (other parts from reference TRBV5-1 and TRBJ2-1): KAGVTQTPRYLIKTRGQQVTLSCSPISGHRSVSWYQQTPGQGLQFLFEYFSETQRNKGNFPGRFSGRQFSNSRSEMNVSTLELGDSALYLCASNRGRGNGNEQFFGPGTRLTVL.

This clone was counted once. J is TRBJ2-1 and V is TRBV30; D remains ambiguous. Germline V gene sequence: CDR1 GTSNPN, CDR2 SVGIG (reference sequence). The CDR3 is 15 residues long. V was clipped by 0 bases and J by 2 bases, with 11 bases between them. The CDR3 DNA follows: TGTGCCTGGAGTGTAGACATGGTACCCTACAATGAGCAGTTCTTC. It is translated as CAWSVDMVPYNEQFF.

V gene TRBV19 combines with J gene TRBJ1-5, with D uncertain. The ends were cut back, 5 bases at V and 0 bases at J, with 11 bases in the middle. The CDR3 contains 15 residues. CDR1 and CDR2 from the germline V gene are LNHDA and SQIVND (reference sequence). The CDR3: CASSLRKYSNQPQHF. CDR3 DNA: TGTGCCAGTAGTTTGCGAAAGTATAGCAATCAGCCCCAGCATTTT.

In this sample, this clone turned up once. The chain uses TRBV5-6 and TRBJ1-1; D gene unclear. Germline lookup yields CDR1 SGHDT and CDR2 YYEEEE. This CDR3 is 14 amino acids long. The ends were cut back, 1 base at V and 4 bases at J, with 11 bases in the middle. The CDR3 loop reads CASSLNGGGTEAFF. CDR3 nucleotide sequence: TGTGCCAGCAGCTTGAACGGAGGAGGCACTGAAGCTTTCTTT.

The J gene is TRBJ2-7, the V gene TRBV14, with D possibly matching TRBD2 (6 bases). Between the trimmed V and J ends, which lost 1 base and 4 bases, there was a span of 26 bases. Germline CDR1 and CDR2: SGHDN and FVKESK. The CDR3 consists of 19 residues. The CDR3, as DNA: TGTGCCAGCAGCCAAGTTCGGCCCGGGCGGCTGGGGGAGGTTTACGAGCAGTACTTC. This gives the protein CASSQVRPGRLGEVYEQYF.

The CDR3 region is CASMIRASSYNEQFF. The CDR3 DNA is TGTGCCAGTATGATTCGAGCGAGCTCCTACAATGAGCAGTTCTTC. The chain links TRBV19 to TRBJ2-1; no clear D gene. Per the germline V gene, CDR1 is LNHDA and CDR2 is SQIVND (reference sequence). Trimming took 7 bases from V and 0 from J, leaving 13 bases between them. The CDR3 covers 15 residues.